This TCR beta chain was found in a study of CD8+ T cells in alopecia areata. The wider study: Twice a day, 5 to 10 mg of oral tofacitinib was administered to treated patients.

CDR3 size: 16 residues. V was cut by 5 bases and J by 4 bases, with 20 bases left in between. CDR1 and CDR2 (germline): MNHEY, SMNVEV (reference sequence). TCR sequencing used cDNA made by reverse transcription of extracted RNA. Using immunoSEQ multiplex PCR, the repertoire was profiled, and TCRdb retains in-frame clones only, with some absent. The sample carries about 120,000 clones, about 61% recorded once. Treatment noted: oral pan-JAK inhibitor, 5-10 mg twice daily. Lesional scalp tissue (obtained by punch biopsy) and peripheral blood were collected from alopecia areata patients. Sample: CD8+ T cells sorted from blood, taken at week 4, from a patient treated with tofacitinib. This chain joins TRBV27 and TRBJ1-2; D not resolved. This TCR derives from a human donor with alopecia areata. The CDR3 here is CASSPAPLTGFYGYTF. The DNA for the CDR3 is TGTGCCAGCAGTCCAGCTCCATTAACGGGTTTCTATGGCTACACCTTC.